This passage covers 16 T cell receptor beta chains from one sample sequenced in a study of identical twins listed by TCRdb under 2016. Library generation was performed with 5' RACE. Sequencing used an Illumina HiSeq 2000. TCRdb handled the public reads itself, with Q25 trimming in fastp and clone calling in MiXCR, and kept productive beta chains. CDR3 protein sequences are deduplicated, and each keeps its most common genes and DNA. The sample table holds under 800,000 distinct CDR3 sequences, of which around 21% were seen once. Around 4.5% of the sample goes to the ten largest clones. A further study also used this sample, focusing on T cells expressing NK-cell markers.

Sequencing used PBMCs. The receptors shown here come from a woman between 18 and 29 years old in good health.

This clonotype was detected ten times or more. The chain combines TRBV5-1 with TRBJ2-1, with D perhaps matching TRBD2 (5 bases). The germline V and J ends were trimmed by 7 bases and 2 bases, with 13 bases remaining between them. This CDR3 contains 14 residues. The germline V gene encodes CDR1 SGHRS and CDR2 YFSETQ. CDR3 sequence (DNA): TGCGCCAGCCAACGGACGGGGACCTACAATGAGCAGTTCTTC. Translation gives CASQRTGTYNEQFF. The variable domain in full, with the rest retrieved from reference TRBV5-1 and TRBJ2-1, is KAGVTQTPRYLIKTRGQQVTLSCSPISGHRSVSWYQQTPGQGLQFLFEYFSETQRNKGNFPGRFSGRQFSNSRSEMNVSTLELGDSALYLCASQRTGTYNEQFFGPGTRLTVL.

This clonotype was observed a handful of times. The chain couples TRBV4-3 to TRBJ2-1; D is perhaps TRBD2 (5 bases). The CDR3 is 15 amino acids. CDR1 and CDR2 from the germline V gene are LGHNA and YSLEER. V shed 1 base and J shed 7 bases, with 14 bases lying between them. In DNA form, the CDR3 reads TGCGCCAGCAGCCAAGGGACTCCGATGTTGAATGAGCAGTTCTTC. Translating it yields CASSQGTPMLNEQFF.

The chain couples TRBV29-1 to TRBJ2-2; D unclear. CDR3 length equals 12 residues. CDR1 and CDR2 from the germline V gene are SQVTM and ANQGSEA. V dropped 5 bases and J dropped 0 bases, with 4 bases sitting between them. This chain's CDR3 is CSVLANTGELFF. As DNA, the CDR3 is TGCAGCGTTTTAGCGAACACCGGGGAGCTGTTTTTT.

This clonotype was picked up many times. The chain is built from TRBV10-3 and TRBJ2-1, with D perhaps matching TRBD2 (5 bases). Germline V lookup: CDR1 ENHRY, CDR2 SYGVKD. The CDR3 extends over 16 amino acids. V shed 0 bases and J shed 0 bases, with 9 bases lying between them. In nucleotides, the CDR3 is TGTGCCATCAGTGAGTCGAGCGGCCTCTCCTACAATGAGCAGTTCTTC. This codes for CAISESSGLSYNEQFF.

The genes are TRBV9 and TRBJ2-1; no clear D. Germline loops: CDR1 SGDLS, CDR2 YYNGEE. Trimming cost V 1 base and J 0 bases, with 5 bases left between them. The CDR3 consists of 14 residues. The DNA of the CDR3 is TGTGCCAGCAGCGTACAGAGCTCCTACAATGAGCAGTTCTTC. This sequence encodes CASSVQSSYNEQFF.

This clonotype has just a few counts. DNA for the CDR3: TGTGCCAGCAGCCAAGATCCCAGGGGCGTCTATGGCTACACCTTC. Translating it yields CASSQDPRGVYGYTF. The chain couples TRBV3-1 to TRBJ1-2; D perhaps matches TRBD1 (6 bases). The germline V and J ends were trimmed by 0 bases and 4 bases, with 12 bases remaining between them. The CDR3 is 15 residues long. CDR1 and CDR2 (germline): LGHDT, YNNKEL (reference sequence).

This clonotype has a single count. The chain joins TRBV6-1 to TRBJ1-1, with D possibly TRBD1 on 6 matching bases. This CDR3 contains 15 residues. Trimming shortened V by 4 bases and J by 5 bases, and 17 bases separated the two germline ends. Looked up from germline, CDR1 is MNHNS and CDR2 is SASEGT. The CDR3 is CASSGQTGTGTEAFF. DNA of the CDR3: TGTGCCAGCAGTGGACAAACAGGGACCGGGACTGAAGCTTTCTTT.

This chain connects TRBV4-3 to TRBJ2-7; D not resolved. V lost 0 bases and J 4 bases, leaving 13 bases between the germline ends. The CDR3 spans 15 residues. Germline-derived CDR1 and CDR2 are LGHNA and YSLEER. Here the CDR3 DNA reads TGCGCCAGCAGCCAAGATCGAAGAACCTTTTACGAGCAGTACTTC. This translates into CASSQDRRTFYEQYF.

The chain recombines TRBV7-9 with TRBJ2-2; D not resolved. Germline CDR1 reads SEHNR; CDR2 reads FQNEAQ (reference sequence). This CDR3 has 14 amino acids. V was pared by 2 bases and J by 5 bases, with 9 bases between. CDR3 bases: TGTGCCAGCAGCTTATCCCCAAGTACCGGGGAGCTGTTTTTT. It is translated as CASSLSPSTGELFF.

The rearrangement links TRBV29-1 to TRBJ1-1, with D perhaps matching TRBD1 (5 bases). Trimming removed 4 bases at V and 5 bases at J, with 14 bases between. Germline assignment: CDR1 SQVTM and CDR2 ANQGSEA. The CDR3 contains 13 residues. The CDR3 is CSVGGARWTEAFF. For the CDR3, the DNA is TGCAGCGTTGGAGGGGCGCGGTGGACTGAAGCTTTCTTT. The full variable domain, completed using reference TRBV29-1 and TRBJ1-1, is SAVISQKPSRDICQRGTSLTIQCQVDSQVTMMFWYRQQPGQSLTLIATANQGSEATYESGFVIDKFPISRPNLTFSTLTVSNMSPEDSSIYLCSVGGARWTEAFFGQGTRLTVV.

To note about this clonotype: One end of the junction fails to match germline, which may point to a read error. CDR3 sequence reads: CASSVRGTQESQYF. The CDR3 nucleotides are TGTGCCAGCAGCGTACGGGGGACCCAAGAGTCCCAGTACTTC. The chain has TRBV9 and TRBJ2-5, with D tentatively TRBD2 (6 bases). The CDR3 sequence is 14 residues long. Germline V gene sequence: CDR1 SGDLS, CDR2 YYNGEE.

For this clonotype: A read error may account for a junction end that differs from germline. The chain carries TRBV7-9 and TRBJ2-1, with D maybe TRBD1 (7 bases). The germline V gene has CDR1 SEHNR and CDR2 FQNEAQ (reference sequence). The CDR3 length is 15 residues. The DNA of the CDR3 is TGTGCCAGCAGCCTAGCTAGCGAGGGGGCCGATGAGCAGTTCTTC. Translated, it gives CASSLASEGADEQFF.

V and J are TRBV7-3 and TRBJ2-7; possible D gene TRBD2, 5 bases. Germline V lookup: CDR1 SGHTA, CDR2 FQGTGA. V was clipped by 3 bases and J by 1 base, with 7 bases between them. This CDR3 has 13 amino acids. CDR3 sequence: CASSLIASYEQYF. CDR3 in DNA: TGTGCCAGCAGCTTGATAGCGTCCTACGAGCAGTACTTC. The variable domain in full, completed from reference TRBV7-3 and TRBJ2-7, reads GAGVSQTPSNKVTEKGKYVELRCDPISGHTALYWYRQSLGQGPEFLIYFQGTGAADDSGLPNDRFFAVRPEGSVSTLKIQRTERGDSAVYLCASSLIASYEQYFGPGTRLTVT.

This chain joins TRBV12-3 or TRBV12-4 and TRBJ2-1; 8 bases line up with TRBD1. The length of the CDR3 is 13 residues. V lost 7 bases to trimming and J lost 7 bases; unmatched junction nucleotides: 6. The CDR3 spells CASTGGARNEQFF. CDR3 nucleotides: TGTGCCAGCACAGGGGGCGCAAGGAATGAGCAGTTCTTC.

The chain uses TRBV6-5 and TRBJ2-7, with 8 bases fitting TRBD2. With V trimmed by 2 bases and J by 7 bases, 16 bases remained unmatched. CDR1 and CDR2 from the germline V gene are MNHEY and SVGAGI. This CDR3 has 17 residues. The CDR3 region has the DNA TGTGCCAGCAGTTACGGATTAGCGGGAAGGGGGGCTGTTGAGCAGTACTTC. Its translation: CASSYGLAGRGAVEQYF.

Only a few counts were recorded for this clonotype. The CDR3 DNA reads TGTGCCAGCAGTTACAGGTCAGGGGGCTATGGCTACACCTTC. Protein product: CASSYRSGGYGYTF. V and J are TRBV6-5 and TRBJ1-2, with TRBD1 identical over 7 bases. This CDR3 is built from 14 residues. Germline-derived CDR1 and CDR2 are MNHEY and SVGAGI. Trimming cost V 2 bases and J 4 bases; bases outside gene matches: 4.